Listed below are T cell receptor beta chains from one sample, sequenced in a study of shared clonotypes between healthy human individuals. Data came from immunoSEQ multiplex PCR; TCRdb stores just in-frame clones and leaves some out. The sample has 2,500,000 or so clones; 80% to 95% are singletons. Sequencing used naive CD4+ T cells from PBMCs. Receptor source: a man younger than 35 in good health. Some clones in this sample may be carry-over from other donors' samples. Both conserved end residues are part of each CDR3. D genes are given only for firm matches. Rows give clone size only sometimes, using once, few, many, or a class for an expanded clone.

d_gene: NA; v_gene: TRBV2; abundance: NA; j_gene: TRBJ1-2; len: 14; CDR3aa: CASSERGEGRGYTF; CDR3nt: TGTGCCAGCAGTGAAAGGGGTGAGGGGCGAGGCTACACCTTC
d_gene: NA; v_gene: TRBV4-1; abundance: NA; j_gene: TRBJ2-5; len: 15; CDR3aa: CASSHAGTPQETQYF; CDR3nt: TGCGCCAGCAGCCACGCCGGGACACCCCAAGAGACCCAGTACTTC
d_gene: NA; v_gene: TRBV27; abundance: NA; j_gene: TRBJ2-5; len: 13; CDR3aa: CASSFRQGETQYF; CDR3nt: TGTGCCAGCAGTTTTAGGCAGGGGGAGACCCAGTACTTC
d_gene: NA; v_gene: TRBV5-6; abundance: NA; j_gene: TRBJ2-1; len: 15; CDR3aa: CASSLKERERYEQFF; CDR3nt: TGTGCCAGCAGCTTAAAAGAACGGGAGCGTTATGAGCAGTTCTTC
d_gene: TRBD2; v_gene: TRBV19; abundance: NA; j_gene: TRBJ2-1; len: 20; CDR3aa: CASRGRPGLAGVGSYNEQFF; CDR3nt: TGTGCCAGTAGGGGGCGACCGGGACTAGCGGGAGTAGGCTCCTACAATGAGCAGTTCTTC
d_gene: TRBD1; v_gene: TRBV28; abundance: NA; j_gene: TRBJ1-1; len: 14; CDR3aa: CASSSTGGRVGAFF; CDR3nt: TGTGCCAGCAGTTCAACAGGGGGACGGGTAGGAGCTTTCTTT
d_gene: NA; v_gene: TRBV29-1; abundance: NA; j_gene: TRBJ1-4; len: 16; CDR3aa: CSVQSSTPLTNEKLFF; CDR3nt: TGCAGCGTTCAGAGTTCTACCCCTTTGACTAATGAAAAACTGTTTTTT
d_gene: NA; v_gene: TRBV6-1; abundance: NA; j_gene: TRBJ1-5; len: 14; CDR3aa: CASTEGAPNQPQHF; CDR3nt: TGTGCCAGCACCGAAGGGGCGCCCAATCAGCCCCAGCATTTT
d_gene: TRBD2; v_gene: TRBV28; abundance: once; j_gene: TRBJ2-5; len: 17; CDR3aa: CASSLVGLAPGGETQYF; CDR3nt: TGTGCCAGCAGTTTAGTGGGACTAGCGCCCGGGGGGGAGACCCAGTACTTC
d_gene: TRBD1; v_gene: TRBV27; abundance: NA; j_gene: TRBJ2-1; len: 17; CDR3aa: CASATMGRGQGYNEQFF; CDR3nt: TGTGCCAGCGCAACGATGGGCCGGGGACAGGGATACAATGAGCAGTTCTTC
d_gene: NA; v_gene: TRBV5-1; abundance: few; j_gene: TRBJ1-5; len: 14; CDR3aa: CASSLEGSNQPQHF; CDR3nt: TGCGCCAGCAGCTTGGAGGGTAGCAATCAGCCCCAGCATTTT
d_gene: NA; v_gene: TRBV7-8; abundance: once; j_gene: TRBJ1-1; len: 14; CDR3aa: CASSLEHGDTEAFF; CDR3nt: TGTGCCAGCAGCTTAGAGCATGGGGACACTGAAGCTTTCTTT
d_gene: TRBD1; v_gene: TRBV2; abundance: NA; j_gene: TRBJ1-3; len: 19; CDR3aa: CASRPLPGQASSSGNTIYF; CDR3nt: TGTGCCAGCAGACCTCTTCCGGGACAGGCTTCTTCCTCTGGAAACACCATATATTTT
d_gene: NA; v_gene: TRBV5-1; abundance: NA; j_gene: TRBJ2-1; len: 15; CDR3aa: CASSLVAEVYNEQFF; CDR3nt: TGCGCCAGCAGCTTGGTCGCGGAAGTGTACAATGAGCAGTTCTTC
d_gene: TRBD1; v_gene: TRBV7-3; abundance: NA; j_gene: TRBJ2-5; len: 15; CDR3aa: CASSLSTGSRETQYF; CDR3nt: TGTGCCAGCAGCCTCTCGACAGGGTCTCGAGAGACCCAGTACTTC
d_gene: NA; v_gene: TRBV6-6; abundance: once; j_gene: TRBJ2-7; len: 16; CDR3aa: CASSYSFAGRSYEQYF; CDR3nt: TGTGCCAGCAGTTACTCTTTTGCAGGGCGCTCCTACGAGCAGTACTTC
d_gene: NA; v_gene: TRBV18; abundance: once; j_gene: TRBJ2-7; len: 13; CDR3aa: CASSPVDSYEQYF; CDR3nt: TGTGCCAGCTCACCTGTGGACTCTTACGAGCAGTACTTC
d_gene: NA; v_gene: TRBV10-3; abundance: NA; j_gene: TRBJ1-1; len: 15; CDR3aa: CAISESLAVGTEAFF; CDR3nt: TGTGCCATCAGTGAGTCCCTGGCAGTAGGCACTGAAGCTTTCTTT
d_gene: NA; v_gene: TRBV7-3; abundance: NA; j_gene: TRBJ2-1; len: 20; CDR3aa: CASSLNRGPTWSSSYNEQFF; CDR3nt: TGTGCCAGCAGCCTAAACCGGGGACCGACTTGGTCGAGCTCCTACAATGAGCAGTTCTTC
d_gene: NA; v_gene: TRBV7-2; abundance: NA; j_gene: TRBJ2-7; len: 17; CDR3aa: CASSPKRTGPITYEQYF; CDR3nt: TGTGCCAGCAGCCCGAAAAGAACAGGGCCGATTACGTACGAGCAGTACTTC
d_gene: NA; v_gene: TRBV5-1; abundance: NA; j_gene: TRBJ2-7; len: 16; CDR3aa: CASTPTALGASYEQYF; CDR3nt: TGCGCCAGCACACCGACCGCTCTGGGTGCCTCCTACGAGCAGTACTTC
d_gene: TRBD2; v_gene: TRBV7-9; abundance: NA; j_gene: TRBJ2-7; len: 14; CDR3aa: CASSSAGTSYEQYF; CDR3nt: TGTGCCAGCAGCTCCGCCGGGACTAGCTACGAGCAGTACTTC
d_gene: TRBD2; v_gene: TRBV6-1; abundance: NA; j_gene: TRBJ2-7; len: 15; CDR3aa: CASSEGTSGTYEQYF; CDR3nt: TGTGCCAGCAGTGAGGGGACTAGCGGGACCTACGAGCAGTACTTC
d_gene: NA; v_gene: TRBV6-5; abundance: NA; j_gene: TRBJ2-3; len: 15; CDR3aa: CASTKAGQPYGTQYF; CDR3nt: TGTGCCAGCACCAAAGCGGGACAGCCGTACGGTACGCAGTATTTT
d_gene: NA; v_gene: TRBV5-1; abundance: NA; j_gene: TRBJ2-7; len: 17; CDR3aa: CASSGGLSAGGSYEQYF; CDR3nt: TGCGCCAGCAGCGGGGGGCTCTCGGCAGGGGGCTCCTACGAGCAGTACTTC
d_gene: TRBD2; v_gene: TRBV5-4; abundance: NA; j_gene: TRBJ2-7; len: 16; CDR3aa: CASSVGGVAGAYEQYF; CDR3nt: TGTGCCAGCAGCGTGGGGGGGGTAGCGGGAGCGTACGAGCAGTACTTC
d_gene: TRBD2; v_gene: TRBV5-1; abundance: NA; j_gene: TRBJ2-5; len: 17; CDR3aa: CASSSGTSGTIQETQYF; CDR3nt: TGCGCCAGCAGCTCCGGGACTAGCGGGACGATCCAAGAGACCCAGTACTTC
d_gene: NA; v_gene: TRBV7-9; abundance: NA; j_gene: TRBJ1-2; len: 16; CDR3aa: CASSLGRSVAAYGYTF; CDR3nt: TGTGCCAGCAGCTTAGGGAGATCAGTGGCGGCATATGGCTACACCTTC
d_gene: TRBD2; v_gene: TRBV27; abundance: NA; j_gene: TRBJ2-5; len: 16; CDR3aa: CAISVGLAGTQETQYF; CDR3nt: TGTGCCATCTCTGTAGGACTAGCGGGGACCCAAGAGACCCAGTACTTC
d_gene: NA; v_gene: TRBV5-4; abundance: NA; j_gene: TRBJ2-7; len: 13; CDR3aa: CASSSGPTYEQYF; CDR3nt: TGTGCCAGCAGCTCCGGACCAACCTACGAGCAGTACTTC
d_gene: TRBD1; v_gene: TRBV19; abundance: NA; j_gene: TRBJ2-1; len: 17; CDR3aa: CASSPLPGQRTVGEQFF; CDR3nt: TGTGCCAGTAGTCCGCTACCGGGACAGCGGACCGTAGGTGAGCAGTTCTTC
d_gene: NA; v_gene: TRBV18; abundance: few; j_gene: TRBJ1-1; len: 12; CDR3aa: CASSLALGEAFF; CDR3nt: TGTGCCAGCTCACTTGCTCTCGGGGAAGCTTTCTTT
d_gene: TRBD1; v_gene: TRBV6-5; abundance: NA; j_gene: TRBJ1-5; len: 14; CDR3aa: CASSRTGYNQPQHF; CDR3nt: TGTGCCAGCAGCCGGACAGGGTACAATCAGCCCCAGCATTTT
d_gene: TRBD2; v_gene: TRBV9; abundance: NA; j_gene: TRBJ2-3; len: 16; CDR3aa: CASSVAGGPGTDTQYF; CDR3nt: TGTGCCAGCAGCGTAGCGGGAGGGCCAGGCACAGATACGCAGTATTTT
d_gene: NA; v_gene: TRBV2; abundance: NA; j_gene: TRBJ2-7; len: 15; CDR3aa: CASSYGIPHTYEQYF; CDR3nt: TGTGCCAGCAGTTACGGGATCCCGCATACCTACGAGCAGTACTTC
d_gene: TRBD2; v_gene: TRBV29-1; abundance: NA; j_gene: TRBJ2-3; len: 16; CDR3aa: CSAEQLAGGPPDTQYF; CDR3nt: TGCAGCGCCGAACAACTAGCGGGAGGGCCCCCAGATACGCAGTATTTT
d_gene: NA; v_gene: TRBV7-6; abundance: NA; j_gene: TRBJ1-2; len: 17; CDR3aa: CASSLILMGGANYGYTF; CDR3nt: TGTGCCAGCAGCTTAATTCTTATGGGGGGAGCTAACTATGGCTACACCTTC
d_gene: NA; v_gene: TRBV5-1; abundance: NA; j_gene: TRBJ2-5; len: 13; CDR3aa: CASSLVQGETQYF; CDR3nt: TGCGCCAGCAGCTTAGTACAGGGAGAGACCCAGTACTTC
d_gene: TRBD2; v_gene: TRBV7-3; abundance: NA; j_gene: TRBJ2-2; len: 17; CDR3aa: CASSPTGTRDITGELFF; CDR3nt: TGTGCCAGCAGCCCCACCGGGACTAGGGATATCACCGGGGAGCTGTTTTTT
d_gene: NA; v_gene: TRBV27; abundance: NA; j_gene: TRBJ1-1; len: 15; CDR3aa: CASSPRNQKGREAFF; CDR3nt: TGTGCCAGCAGTCCGCGGAATCAAAAGGGCAGAGAAGCTTTCTTT
d_gene: NA; v_gene: TRBV28; abundance: NA; j_gene: TRBJ1-2; len: 11; CDR3aa: CASSRGGGYTF; CDR3nt: TGTGCCAGCAGTCGTGGGGGTGGCTACACCTTC
d_gene: NA; v_gene: TRBV2; abundance: NA; j_gene: TRBJ1-1; len: 16; CDR3aa: CASSERGRQARTEAFF; CDR3nt: TGTGCCAGCAGTGAAAGGGGACGGCAGGCCCGAACTGAAGCTTTCTTT
d_gene: NA; v_gene: TRBV10-3; abundance: once; j_gene: TRBJ1-2; len: 13; CDR3aa: CAISESVQYGYTF; CDR3nt: TGTGCCATCAGTGAGTCAGTGCAATATGGCTACACCTTC
d_gene: NA; v_gene: TRBV7-2; abundance: NA; j_gene: TRBJ2-3; len: 15; CDR3aa: CASSLNHAGTDTQYF; CDR3nt: TGTGCCAGCAGCTTAAACCATGCGGGCACAGATACGCAGTATTTT
d_gene: TRBD1; v_gene: TRBV27; abundance: few; j_gene: TRBJ1-1; len: 15; CDR3aa: CASSPSTGPGTEAFF; CDR3nt: TGTGCCAGCAGCCCATCGACAGGGCCGGGCACTGAAGCTTTCTTT
d_gene: TRBD1; v_gene: TRBV4-3; abundance: NA; j_gene: TRBJ1-5; len: 18; CDR3aa: CASSQDWTGALSNQPQHF; CDR3nt: TGCGCCAGCAGCCAAGATTGGACAGGGGCCTTGAGCAATCAGCCCCAGCATTTT
d_gene: TRBD1; v_gene: TRBV11-2; abundance: NA; j_gene: TRBJ2-7; len: 12; CDR3aa: CASSRQGREQYF; CDR3nt: TGTGCCAGCAGCCGACAGGGGCGCGAGCAGTACTTC
d_gene: NA; v_gene: TRBV6-1; abundance: NA; j_gene: TRBJ2-7; len: 14; CDR3aa: CASSTRTGRDEQYF; CDR3nt: TGTGCCAGCAGTACCCGGACAGGGAGGGACGAGCAGTACTTC
d_gene: TRBD2; v_gene: TRBV5-1; abundance: NA; j_gene: TRBJ2-5; len: 13; CDR3aa: CASSREGAETQYF; CDR3nt: TGCGCCAGCAGCCGGGAGGGTGCTGAGACCCAGTACTTC
d_gene: TRBD1; v_gene: TRBV5-1; abundance: NA; j_gene: TRBJ2-2; len: 17; CDR3aa: CASSLATGGAGTGELFF; CDR3nt: TGCGCCAGCAGCTTGGCGACAGGGGGCGCGGGCACCGGGGAGCTGTTTTTT